This TCR beta chain was found in a study of blood T cell repertoires in COVID-19. Study-wide context: Nucleic acid was either cDNA or gDNA, and it came from T cells, B-cell-depleted T cells, or PBMCs.

Participant age was roughly 18 to 90 years, and participants resided in fewer than 25 US areas. Assignments of participants to cohorts depended upon their own reported clinical history. In Cohort 3, a recovered donor had either two negative PCRs, clearance, or symptom resolution. Per the germline V gene, CDR1 is MNHEY and CDR2 is SMNVEV (reference sequence). CDR3 length: 14 residues. V was clipped by 5 bases and J by 6 bases; unmatched bases: 5. Only in-frame clones appear in the TCRdb table, and some are missing; sequencing was by immunoSEQ multiplex PCR. The data show about 140,000 clones, roughly 80% seen once.

The origin of this receptor is a woman in her 40s who had recovered from COVID-19. The rearrangement links TRBV27 to TRBJ1-5, with 9 bases aligning to TRBD1. Material: PBMCs or T cells enriched from blood (not recorded which). Here the CDR3 DNA reads TGTGCCAGCAGTGCAACAGGGGGCGGTCAGCCCCAGCATTTT. It encodes CASSATGGGQPQHF.